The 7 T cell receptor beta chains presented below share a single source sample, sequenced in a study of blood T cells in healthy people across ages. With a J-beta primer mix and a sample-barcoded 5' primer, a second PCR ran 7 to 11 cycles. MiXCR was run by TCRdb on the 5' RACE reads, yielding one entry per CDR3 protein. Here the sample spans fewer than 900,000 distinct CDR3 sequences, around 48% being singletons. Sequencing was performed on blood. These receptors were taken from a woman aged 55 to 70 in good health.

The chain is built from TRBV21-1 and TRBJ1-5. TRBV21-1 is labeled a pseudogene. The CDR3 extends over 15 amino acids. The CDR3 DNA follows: TGTGCCAGCAGCAAACGATCACGGGGCAATCAGCCCCAGCATTTT. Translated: CASSKRSRGNQPQHF.

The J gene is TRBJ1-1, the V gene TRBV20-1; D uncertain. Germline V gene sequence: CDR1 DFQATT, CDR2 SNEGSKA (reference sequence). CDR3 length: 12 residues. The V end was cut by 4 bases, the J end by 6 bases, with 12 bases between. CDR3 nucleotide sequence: TGCAGTGCTACGGTTGGATCGGCTGAAGCTTTCTTT. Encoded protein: CSATVGSAEAFF.

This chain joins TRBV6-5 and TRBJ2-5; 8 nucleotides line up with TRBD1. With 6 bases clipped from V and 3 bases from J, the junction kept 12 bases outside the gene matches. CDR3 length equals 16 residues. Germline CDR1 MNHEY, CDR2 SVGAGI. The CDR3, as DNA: TGTGCCAGCAGCATCATTCGGGACAGGCCTGAAGAGACCCAGTACTTC. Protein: CASSIIRDRPEETQYF.

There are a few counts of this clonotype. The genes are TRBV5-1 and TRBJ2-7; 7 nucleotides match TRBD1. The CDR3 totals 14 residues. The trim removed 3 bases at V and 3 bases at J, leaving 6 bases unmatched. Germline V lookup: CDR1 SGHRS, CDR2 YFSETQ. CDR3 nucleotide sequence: TGCGCCAGCAGCTCGGGACAGAGCTACTACGAGCAGTACTTC. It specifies CASSSGQSYYEQYF. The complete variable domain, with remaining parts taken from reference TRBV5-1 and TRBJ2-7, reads KAGVTQTPRYLIKTRGQQVTLSCSPISGHRSVSWYQQTPGQGLQFLFEYFSETQRNKGNFPGRFSGRQFSNSRSEMNVSTLELGDSALYLCASSSGQSYYEQYFGPGTRLTVT.

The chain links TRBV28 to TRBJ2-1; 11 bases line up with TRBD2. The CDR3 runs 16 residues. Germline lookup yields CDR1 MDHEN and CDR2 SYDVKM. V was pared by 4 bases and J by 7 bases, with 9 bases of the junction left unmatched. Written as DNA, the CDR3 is TGTGCCAGCAGTTCGATAACTAGCGGGAGCCCTAATGAGCAGTTCTTC. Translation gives CASSSITSGSPNEQFF.

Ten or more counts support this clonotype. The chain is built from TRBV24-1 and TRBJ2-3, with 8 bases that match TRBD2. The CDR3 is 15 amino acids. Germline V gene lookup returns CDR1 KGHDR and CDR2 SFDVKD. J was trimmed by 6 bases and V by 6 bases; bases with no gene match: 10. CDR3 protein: CATSPSGSGGDTQYF. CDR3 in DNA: TGTGCCACCAGTCCGAGCGGGAGTGGGGGTGATACGCAGTATTTT.

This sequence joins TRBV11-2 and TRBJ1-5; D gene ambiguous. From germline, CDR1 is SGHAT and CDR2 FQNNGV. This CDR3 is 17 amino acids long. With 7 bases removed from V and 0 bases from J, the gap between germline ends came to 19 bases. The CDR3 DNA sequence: TGTGCCAGCAACCCACAGAGATTTCCCTATAGCAATCAGCCCCAGCATTTT. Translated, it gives CASNPQRFPYSNQPQHF.